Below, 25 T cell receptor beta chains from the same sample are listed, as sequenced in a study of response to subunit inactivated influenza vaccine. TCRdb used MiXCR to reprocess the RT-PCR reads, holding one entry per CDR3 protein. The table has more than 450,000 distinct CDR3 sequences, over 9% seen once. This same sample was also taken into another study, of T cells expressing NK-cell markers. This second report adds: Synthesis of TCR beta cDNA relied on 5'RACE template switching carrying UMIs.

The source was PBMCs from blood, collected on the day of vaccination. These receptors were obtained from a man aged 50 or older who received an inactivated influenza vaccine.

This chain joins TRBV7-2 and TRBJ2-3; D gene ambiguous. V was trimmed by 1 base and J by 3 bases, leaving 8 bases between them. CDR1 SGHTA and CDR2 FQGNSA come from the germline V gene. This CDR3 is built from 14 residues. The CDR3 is CASSLVALTDTQYF. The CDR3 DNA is TGTGCCAGCAGCTTAGTAGCCCTTACAGATACGCAGTATTTT. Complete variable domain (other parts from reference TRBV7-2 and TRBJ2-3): GAGVSQSPSNKVTEKGKDVELRCDPISGHTALYWYRQSLGQGLEFLIYFQGNSAPDKSGLPSDRFSAERTGGSVSTLTIQRTQQEDSAVYLCASSLVALTDTQYFGPGTRLTVL.

CDR3 sequence: CASSVGPGQGTDTQYF. For the CDR3, the DNA is TGTGCCAGCAGCGTAGGGCCGGGACAGGGCACAGATACGCAGTATTTT. The genes are TRBV9 and TRBJ2-3, with TRBD1 matching over 8 bases. The germline CDR1 and CDR2 sequences are SGDLS and YYNGEE. This CDR3 is 16 amino acids long. J was trimmed by 1 base and V by 0 bases; bases with no gene match: 4.

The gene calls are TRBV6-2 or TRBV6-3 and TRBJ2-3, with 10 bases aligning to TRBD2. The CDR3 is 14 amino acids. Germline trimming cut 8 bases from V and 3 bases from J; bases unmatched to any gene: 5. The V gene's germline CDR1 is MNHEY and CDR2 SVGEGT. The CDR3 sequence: CASGQLAGTDTQYF. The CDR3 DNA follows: TGTGCCAGCGGGCAACTAGCGGGGACAGATACGCAGTATTTT.

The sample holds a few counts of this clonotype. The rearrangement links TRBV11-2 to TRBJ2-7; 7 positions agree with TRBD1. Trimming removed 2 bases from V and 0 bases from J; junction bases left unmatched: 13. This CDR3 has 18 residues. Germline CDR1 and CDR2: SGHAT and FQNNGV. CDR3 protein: CASSLISSGTALSYEQYF. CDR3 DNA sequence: TGTGCCAGCAGCTTAATCTCCTCTGGGACAGCACTCTCCTACGAGCAGTACTTC. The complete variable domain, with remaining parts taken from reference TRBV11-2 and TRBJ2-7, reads EAGVAQSPRYKIIEKRQSVAFWCNPISGHATLYWYQQILGQGPKLLIQFQNNGVVDDSQLPKDRFSAERLKGVDSTLKIQPAKLEDSAVYLCASSLISSGTALSYEQYFGPGTRLTVT.

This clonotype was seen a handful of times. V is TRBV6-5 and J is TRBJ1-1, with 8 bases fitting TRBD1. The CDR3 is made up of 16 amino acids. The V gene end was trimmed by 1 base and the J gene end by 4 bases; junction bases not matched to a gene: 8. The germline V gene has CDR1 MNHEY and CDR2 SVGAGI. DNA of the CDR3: TGTGCCAGCAGTTACTTGGGTCGGACAGGGCTCACTGAAGCTTTCTTT. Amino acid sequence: CASSYLGRTGLTEAFF.

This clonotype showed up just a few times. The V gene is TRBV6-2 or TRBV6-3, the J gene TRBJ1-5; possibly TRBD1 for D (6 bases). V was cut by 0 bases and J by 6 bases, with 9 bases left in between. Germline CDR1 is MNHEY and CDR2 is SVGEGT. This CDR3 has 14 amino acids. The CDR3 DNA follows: TGTGCCAGCAGTTACTCATGGGGGCTTCAGCCCCAGCATTTT. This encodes CASSYSWGLQPQHF.

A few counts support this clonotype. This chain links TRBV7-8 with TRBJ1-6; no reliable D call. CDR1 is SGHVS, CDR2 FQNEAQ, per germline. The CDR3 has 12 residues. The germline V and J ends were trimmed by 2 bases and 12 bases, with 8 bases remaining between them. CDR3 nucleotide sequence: TGTGCCAGCAGCTTACCTAGTGGACCCCTCCACTTT. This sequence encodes CASSLPSGPLHF.

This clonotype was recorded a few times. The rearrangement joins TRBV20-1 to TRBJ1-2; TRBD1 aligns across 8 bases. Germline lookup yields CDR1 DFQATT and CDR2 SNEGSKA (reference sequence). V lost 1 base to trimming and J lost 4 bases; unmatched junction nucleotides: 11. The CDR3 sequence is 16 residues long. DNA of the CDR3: TGCAGTGCTAGAGCTTTCTCAGGGGGCGGTGGCTATGGCTACACCTTC. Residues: CSARAFSGGGGYGYTF.

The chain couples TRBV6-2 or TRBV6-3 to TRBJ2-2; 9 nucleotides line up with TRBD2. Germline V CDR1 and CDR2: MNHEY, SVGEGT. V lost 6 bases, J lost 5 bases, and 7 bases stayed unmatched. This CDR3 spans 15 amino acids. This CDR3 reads CASRLPTSGTGELFF. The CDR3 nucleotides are TGTGCCAGCAGACTCCCGACTAGCGGAACCGGGGAGCTGTTTTTT.

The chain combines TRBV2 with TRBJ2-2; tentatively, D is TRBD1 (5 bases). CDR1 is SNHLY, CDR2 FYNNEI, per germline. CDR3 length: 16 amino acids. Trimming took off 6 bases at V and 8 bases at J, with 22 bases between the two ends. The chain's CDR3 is CASSDELGRVKGELFF. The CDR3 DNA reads TGTGCCAGCAGCGACGAGTTGGGCAGGGTGAAAGGGGAGCTGTTTTTT.

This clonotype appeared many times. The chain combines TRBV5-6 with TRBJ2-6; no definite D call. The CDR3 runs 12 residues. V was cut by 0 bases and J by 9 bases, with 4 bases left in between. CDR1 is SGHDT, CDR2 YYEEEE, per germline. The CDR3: CASSLGYNVLTF. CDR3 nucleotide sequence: TGTGCCAGCAGCTTGGGATACAACGTCCTGACTTTC. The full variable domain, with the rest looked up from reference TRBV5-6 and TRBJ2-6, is DAGVTQSPTHLIKTRGQQVTLRCSPKSGHDTVSWYQQALGQGPQFIFQYYEEEERQRGNFPDRFSGHQFPNYSSELNVNALLLGDSALYLCASSLGYNVLTFGAGSRLTVL.

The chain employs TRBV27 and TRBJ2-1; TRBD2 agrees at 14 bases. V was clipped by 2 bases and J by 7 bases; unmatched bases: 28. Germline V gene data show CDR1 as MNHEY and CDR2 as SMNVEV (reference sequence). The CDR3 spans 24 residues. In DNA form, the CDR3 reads TGTGCCAGCAGTTTAGGCGGCAGATTTTCAACCGGGACTAGCGGGAGTATCGCCCGAAATGAGCAGTTCTTC. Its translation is CASSLGGRFSTGTSGSIARNEQFF.

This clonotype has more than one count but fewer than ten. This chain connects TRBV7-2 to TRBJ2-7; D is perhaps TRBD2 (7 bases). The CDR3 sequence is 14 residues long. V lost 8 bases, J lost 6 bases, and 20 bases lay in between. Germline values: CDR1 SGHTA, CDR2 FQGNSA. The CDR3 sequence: CASVKGGASSEQYF. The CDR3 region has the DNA TGTGCCAGCGTTAAGGGGGGGGCTAGTTCCGAGCAGTACTTC.

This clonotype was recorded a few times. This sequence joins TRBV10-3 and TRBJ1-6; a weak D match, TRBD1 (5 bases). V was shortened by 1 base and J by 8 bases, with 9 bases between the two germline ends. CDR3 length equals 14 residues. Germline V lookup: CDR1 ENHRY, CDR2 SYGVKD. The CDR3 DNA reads TGTGCCATCAGTGAGTGGCAGGGTGATTCACCCCTCCACTTT. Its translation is CAISEWQGDSPLHF.

CDR3 protein: CASSQDMGQGLDNEQFF. CDR3 bases: TGCGCCAGCAGCCAAGATATGGGACAGGGTCTGGACAATGAGCAGTTCTTC. The rearrangement uses TRBV4-3 and TRBJ2-1; 9 nucleotides align to TRBD1. The CDR3 sequence is 17 residues long. Germline CDR1 LGHNA, CDR2 YSLEER. Germline trimming cut 0 bases from V and 5 bases from J; bases unmatched to any gene: 8.

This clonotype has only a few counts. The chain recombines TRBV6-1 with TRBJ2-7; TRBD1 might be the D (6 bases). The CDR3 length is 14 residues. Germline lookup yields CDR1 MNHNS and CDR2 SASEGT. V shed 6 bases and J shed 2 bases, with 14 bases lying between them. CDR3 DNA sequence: TGTGCCAGCAGACCCTACAGGGATCCCTACGAGCAGTACTTC. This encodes CASRPYRDPYEQYF.

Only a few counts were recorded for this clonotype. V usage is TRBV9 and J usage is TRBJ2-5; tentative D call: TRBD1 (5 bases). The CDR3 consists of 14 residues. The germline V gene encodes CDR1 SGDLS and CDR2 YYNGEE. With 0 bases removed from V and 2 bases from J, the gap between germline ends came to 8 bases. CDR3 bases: TGTGCCAGCAGCGTAGGACAGAAACAAGAGACCCAGTACTTC. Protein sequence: CASSVGQKQETQYF.

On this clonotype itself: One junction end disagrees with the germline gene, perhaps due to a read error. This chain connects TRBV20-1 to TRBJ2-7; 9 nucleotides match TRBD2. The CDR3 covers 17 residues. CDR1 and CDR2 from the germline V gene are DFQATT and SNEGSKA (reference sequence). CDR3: CCARDLSPASGAYEQYF. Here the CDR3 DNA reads TGCTGTGCTAGAGACCTCAGCCCCGCTAGCGGGGCCTACGAGCAGTACTTC.

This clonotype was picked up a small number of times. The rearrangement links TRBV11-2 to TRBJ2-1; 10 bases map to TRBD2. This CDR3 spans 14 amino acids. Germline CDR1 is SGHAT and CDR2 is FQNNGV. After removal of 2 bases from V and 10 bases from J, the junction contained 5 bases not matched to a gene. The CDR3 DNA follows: TGTGCCAGCAGCTTACTAGCGGGAGATTTCGAGCAGTTCTTC. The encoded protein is CASSLLAGDFEQFF. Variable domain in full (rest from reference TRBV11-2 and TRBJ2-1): EAGVAQSPRYKIIEKRQSVAFWCNPISGHATLYWYQQILGQGPKLLIQFQNNGVVDDSQLPKDRFSAERLKGVDSTLKIQPAKLEDSAVYLCASSLLAGDFEQFFGPGTRLTVL.

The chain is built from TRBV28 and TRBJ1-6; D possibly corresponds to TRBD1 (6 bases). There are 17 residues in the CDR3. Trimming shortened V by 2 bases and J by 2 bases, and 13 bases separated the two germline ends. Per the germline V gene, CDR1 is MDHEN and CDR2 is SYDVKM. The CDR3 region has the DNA TGTGCCAGCAGTTTAACCCCCGGGGGCACCTATAATTCACCCCTCCACTTT. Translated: CASSLTPGGTYNSPLHF.

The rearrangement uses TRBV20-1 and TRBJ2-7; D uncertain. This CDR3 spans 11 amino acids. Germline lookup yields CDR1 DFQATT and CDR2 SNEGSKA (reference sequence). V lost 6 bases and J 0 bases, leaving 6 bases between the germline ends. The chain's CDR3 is CSASTSYEQYF. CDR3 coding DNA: TGCAGTGCCTCGACCTCCTACGAGCAGTACTTC.

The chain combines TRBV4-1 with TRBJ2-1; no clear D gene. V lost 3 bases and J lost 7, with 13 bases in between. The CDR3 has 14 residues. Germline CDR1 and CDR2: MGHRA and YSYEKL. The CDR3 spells CASSQGWTANEQFF. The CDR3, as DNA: TGCGCCAGCAGCCAGGGTTGGACCGCTAATGAGCAGTTCTTC.

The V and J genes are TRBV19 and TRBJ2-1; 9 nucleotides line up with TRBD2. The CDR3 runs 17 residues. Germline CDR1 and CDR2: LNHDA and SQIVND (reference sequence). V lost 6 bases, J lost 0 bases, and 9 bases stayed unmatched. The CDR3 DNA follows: TGTGCCAGTAGGGCTAGCGGGACCTCCCACTCCTACAATGAGCAGTTCTTC. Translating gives CASRASGTSHSYNEQFF.

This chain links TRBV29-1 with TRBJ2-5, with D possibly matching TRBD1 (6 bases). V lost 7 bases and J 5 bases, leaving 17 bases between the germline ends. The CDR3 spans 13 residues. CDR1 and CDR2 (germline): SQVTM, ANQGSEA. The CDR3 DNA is TGCAGCGAGAGGCTACAGGGAAGGGAGACCCAGTACTTC. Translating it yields CSERLQGRETQYF.

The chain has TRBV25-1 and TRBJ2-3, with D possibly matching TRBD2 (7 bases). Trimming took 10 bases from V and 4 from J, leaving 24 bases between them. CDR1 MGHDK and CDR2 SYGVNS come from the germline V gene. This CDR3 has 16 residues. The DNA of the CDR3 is TGTGCCATGGGCCCCGGGCACGGGGGGCGCCCAGATACGCAGTATTTT. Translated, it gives CAMGPGHGGRPDTQYF.